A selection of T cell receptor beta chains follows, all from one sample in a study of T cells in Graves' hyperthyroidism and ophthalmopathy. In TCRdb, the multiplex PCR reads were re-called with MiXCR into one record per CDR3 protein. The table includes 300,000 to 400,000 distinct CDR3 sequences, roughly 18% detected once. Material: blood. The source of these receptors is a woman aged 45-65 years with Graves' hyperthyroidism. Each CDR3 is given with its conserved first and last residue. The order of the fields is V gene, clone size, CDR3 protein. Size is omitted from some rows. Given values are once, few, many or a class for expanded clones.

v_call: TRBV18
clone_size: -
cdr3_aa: CASSIQSGTDTQYF

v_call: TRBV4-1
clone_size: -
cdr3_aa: CASSLTGVRNTGELFF

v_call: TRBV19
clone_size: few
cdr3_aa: CASSLGTGGTEKLFF

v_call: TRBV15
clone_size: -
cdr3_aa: CATSRLLAGYNEQFF

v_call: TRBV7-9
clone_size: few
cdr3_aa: CASSPDGGRGGEQFF

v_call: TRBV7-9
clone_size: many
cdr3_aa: CASSPHTPSGSTDTQYF

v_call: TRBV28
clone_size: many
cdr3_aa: CASSPRGDLKNIQYF

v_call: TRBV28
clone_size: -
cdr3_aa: CASSLLGAEGGQFF

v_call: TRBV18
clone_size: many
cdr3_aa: CASSPRLADQETQYF

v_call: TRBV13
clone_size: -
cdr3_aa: CASSRRRAGSGETQYF

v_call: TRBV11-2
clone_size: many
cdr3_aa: CASSLATGDRENYEQYF

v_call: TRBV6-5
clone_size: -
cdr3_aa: CASSYSGATDTQYF

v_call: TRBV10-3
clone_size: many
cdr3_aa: CAIRDSGTEAFF

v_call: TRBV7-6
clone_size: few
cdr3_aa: CASSPPTSGPHNEQFF

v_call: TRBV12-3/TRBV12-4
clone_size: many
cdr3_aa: CASSFAGSSGNTIYF

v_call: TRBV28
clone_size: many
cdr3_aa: CASSLGQGRAFF

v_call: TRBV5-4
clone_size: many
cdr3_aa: CASSLDRANEQFF

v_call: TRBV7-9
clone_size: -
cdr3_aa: CASRNGETQYF

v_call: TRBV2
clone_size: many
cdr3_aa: CASSESLQVIHEQYF

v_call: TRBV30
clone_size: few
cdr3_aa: CAWAGPERETQYF

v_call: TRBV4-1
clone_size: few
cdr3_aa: CASSQDPGGLLYNEQFF

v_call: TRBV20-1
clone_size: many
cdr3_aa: CSARDLIGGLRSEAFF

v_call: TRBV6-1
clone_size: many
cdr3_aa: CASTFMGSNYGYTF